The 17 T cell receptor beta chains listed next were all sequenced from one sample in a study of neurological immune-mediated disorders. TCRdb itself ran the 5' RACE reads through MiXCR, one entry per CDR3 protein. The sample carries about 70,000 distinct CDR3 sequences, 4.8% recorded once. Sequencing was carried out using PBMCs. Receptors originate from a woman between 70 and 85 years old with multiple sclerosis.

This clonotype occurred many times. The chain employs TRBV7-2 and TRBJ1-6; D call uncertain. The CDR3 is 15 residues long. Germline V gene data show CDR1 as SGHTA and CDR2 as FQGNSA. Trimming shortened V by 1 base and J by 5 bases, and 9 bases separated the two germline ends. The CDR3 sequence is CASSLGQLNNSPLHF. CDR3 bases: TGTGCCAGCAGCTTAGGTCAGCTCAATAATTCACCCCTCCACTTT.

There are many counts of this clonotype. The rearrangement uses TRBV12-3 or TRBV12-4 and TRBJ2-1; 8 nucleotides line up with TRBD2. V trimming: 6 bases; J trimming: 8 bases; junction bases outside the gene matches: 15. The CDR3 is made up of 16 amino acids. The CDR3 reads CASRGESGSRVHEQFF. Written as DNA, the CDR3 is TGTGCCAGCAGGGGGGAAAGCGGGAGCCGGGTCCATGAGCAGTTCTTC.

This clonotype was recorded many times. V is TRBV6-5 and J is TRBJ2-3, with D possibly TRBD1 on 5 matching bases. With 5 bases removed from V and 4 bases from J, the gap between germline ends came to 19 bases. Germline lookup yields CDR1 MNHEY and CDR2 SVGAGI. The CDR3 contains 16 residues. Here the CDR3 reads CASSHFQGGVADTQYF. CDR3 DNA: TGTGCCAGCAGTCACTTCCAGGGTGGAGTGGCAGATACGCAGTATTTT.

By its share, this clonotype is medium-sized (0.01 to 0.1%). This chain uses TRBV20-1 with TRBJ1-6; tentatively, D is TRBD1 (5 bases). Germline lookup yields CDR1 DFQATT and CDR2 SNEGSKA (reference sequence). Between the trimmed V and J ends, which lost 5 bases and 10 bases, there was a span of 18 bases. The CDR3 runs to 14 residues. In DNA, the CDR3 is TGCAGTGCTGATAGGGGAGGAGGGAAATCACCCCTCCACTTT. It encodes CSADRGGGKSPLHF.

This clonotype has at least ten counts. The chain couples TRBV4-3 to TRBJ2-7; D perhaps matches TRBD2 (5 bases). With 8 bases removed from V and 5 bases from J, the gap between germline ends came to 19 bases. The CDR3 length is 14 residues. CDR1 and CDR2 (germline): LGHNA, YSLEER. This CDR3 is CASSDFLVSDEQYF. The CDR3 region has the DNA TGCGCCAGCTCGGACTTTCTCGTTTCCGACGAGCAGTACTTC.

At least ten counts were recorded for this clonotype. The V gene is TRBV2, the J gene TRBJ1-2; D is possibly TRBD1 (6 bases). This CDR3 contains 15 residues. The germline V gene has CDR1 SNHLY and CDR2 FYNNEI. The ends were cut back, 4 bases at V and 0 bases at J, with 12 bases in the middle. The CDR3 protein is CASSGQATSNYGYTF. The CDR3 bases are TGTGCCAGCAGTGGACAGGCCACTTCTAACTATGGCTACACCTTC.

This clonotype was seen ten or more times. The J gene is TRBJ2-7, the V gene TRBV7-2; possibly TRBD1 or TRBD2 for D (5 bases each). Germline lookup yields CDR1 SGHTA and CDR2 FQGNSA. With 3 bases removed from V and 8 bases from J, the gap between germline ends came to 14 bases. This CDR3 has 13 residues. CDR3: CASSLPGPVKQYF. The CDR3 DNA sequence: TGTGCCAGCAGCTTGCCGGGACCTGTGAAGCAGTACTTC.

This clonotype was seen many times. The V and J genes are TRBV19 and TRBJ1-2; D call uncertain. Trimming stripped 3 bases from V and 5 bases from J, with 16 bases between. CDR1 and CDR2 (germline): LNHDA, SQIVND (reference sequence). The CDR3 consists of 15 residues. The CDR3 nucleotides are TGTGCCAGTAGTATCCTCGGTGAGACGTCATATGGCTACACCTTC. It is translated as CASSILGETSYGYTF.

This clonotype was counted only a few times. This may be a read error, as it is one base from a much larger clone. J is TRBJ1-3 and V is TRBV10-3, with D uncertain. The CDR3 extends over 11 amino acids. Germline loops: CDR1 ENHRY, CDR2 SYGVKD. The CDR3 spells CDSISGNTIYF. CDR3 DNA: TGTGACAGTATCTCTGGAAACACCATATATTTT.

Many counts were recorded for this clonotype. V is TRBV28 and J is TRBJ2-2; tentative D call: TRBD2 (5 bases). The V and J ends lost 3 bases and 3 bases respectively, with 8 bases between them. This CDR3 spans 14 amino acids. The germline gives CDR1 MDHEN, CDR2 SYDVKM. The CDR3 reads CASSFPRDTGELFF. DNA of the CDR3: TGTGCCAGCAGTTTTCCGCGGGACACCGGGGAGCTGTTTTTT.

In its sample, this clonotype was seen many times. The V gene is TRBV5-1, the J gene TRBJ2-3; D is unresolved. V lost 0 bases to trimming and J lost 0 bases, with 5 bases between them. Germline values: CDR1 SGHRS, CDR2 YFSETQ. The CDR3 covers 14 residues. CDR3 loop: CASSLGASTDTQYF. DNA of the CDR3: TGCGCCAGCAGCTTGGGTGCTAGCACAGATACGCAGTATTTT.

There are many counts of this clonotype. The gene calls are TRBV10-3 and TRBJ2-3; 10 bases are shared with TRBD2. CDR3 length: 17 residues. Trimming took 0 bases from V and 4 from J; bases not matched to a gene: 7. Germline V gene lookup returns CDR1 ENHRY and CDR2 SYGVKD. DNA of the CDR3: TGTGCCATCAGTGAGTCGATTTTAGCGGGAGGATCAGATACGCAGTATTTT. It codes for CAISESILAGGSDTQYF.

In this sample, this clonotype turned up many times. The chain couples TRBV6-5 to TRBJ2-1, with 7 bases that match TRBD2. The CDR3 sequence is 18 residues long. V shed 4 bases, J shed 4 bases, and the junction held 16 bases outside the gene matches. Germline-derived CDR1 and CDR2 are MNHEY and SVGAGI. The CDR3 DNA sequence: TGTGCCAGCAGTTCACCAAGGACTAGTCGGGGGAGTTACAATGAGCAGTTCTTC. This codes for CASSSPRTSRGSYNEQFF.

This clonotype was observed at least ten times. This sequence joins TRBV9 and TRBJ1-1, with TRBD1 matching over 7 bases. The CDR3 length is 18 residues. The germline gives CDR1 SGDLS, CDR2 YYNGEE. After removal of 2 bases from V and 3 bases from J, the junction contained 16 bases not matched to a gene. This chain's CDR3 is CASSVLDGRQGEDTEAFF. DNA for the CDR3: TGTGCCAGCAGCGTCCTAGACGGACGACAGGGAGAGGACACTGAAGCTTTCTTT.

This clonotype was counted many times. The chain uses TRBV29-1 and TRBJ2-7; 8 positions match TRBD2. The V gene end was trimmed by 4 bases and the J gene end by 5 bases; junction bases not matched to a gene: 4. Germline-derived CDR1 and CDR2 are SQVTM and ANQGSEA. This CDR3 is built from 12 residues. For the CDR3, the DNA is TGCAGCGTTGTCTTCGGGGGGGACGAGCAGTACTTC. Amino acid sequence: CSVVFGGDEQYF.

A few counts support this clonotype. This chain links TRBV7-9 with TRBJ2-1; perhaps TRBD2 as D (6 bases). The CDR3 is 11 amino acids. CDR1 and CDR2 from the germline V gene are SEHNR and FQNEAQ (reference sequence). V lost 6 bases and J lost 7, with 7 bases in between. CDR3 in amino acids: CASRGGNEQFF. The CDR3 nucleotides read TGTGCCAGCAGGGGGGGAAATGAGCAGTTCTTC.

This clonotype occurred many times. J is TRBJ2-1 and V is TRBV6-6; D is perhaps TRBD2 (5 bases). The CDR3 length is 12 residues. Germline lookup yields CDR1 MNHNY and CDR2 SVGAGI (reference sequence). V was shortened by 2 bases and J by 6 bases, with 5 bases between the two germline ends. The CDR3 sequence: CASSYRGNEQFF. Here the CDR3 DNA reads TGTGCCAGCAGTTACCGGGGCAATGAGCAGTTCTTC.